A selection of T cell receptor beta chains follows, all from one sample in a study of T cell responses to AZD1222 COVID-19 vaccine. TCRdb keeps only in-frame clones here, not all; method: immunoSEQ multiplex PCR. The sample has approximately 85,000 clones; approximately 87% are singletons. Sequenced here: peripheral blood, sampled on day 0 of AZD1222 vaccination. These receptors originate from an adult in good health. Both conserved end residues are part of each CDR3. The order of the fields is V gene, J gene, clone size, D gene, CDR3 protein, CDR3 DNA. D genes are given only for firm matches. The listing skips clone size in some rows; elsewhere it reads once, few, many or a size class.

TRBV7-9,TRBJ1-2,-,TRBD1,CASSPLEGAYGYTF,TGTGCCAGCAGCCCCTTGGAGGGGGCGTATGGCTACACCTTC
TRBV28,TRBJ1-3,-,-,CASSLVLGSGNTIYF,TGTGCCAGCAGTTTAGTGCTGGGCTCTGGAAACACCATATATTTT
TRBV3-1/TRBV3-2,TRBJ2-4,-,-,CASSRRNIQYF,TGTGCCAGCAGCCGGAGAAACATTCAGTACTTC
TRBV19,TRBJ2-1,few,-,CASSSSSIAAEQFF,TGTGCCAGTAGTTCCTCCTCCATAGCGGCTGAGCAGTTCTTC
TRBV9,TRBJ2-1,-,-,CASSVVDRGPVLF,TGTGCCAGCAGCGTAGTTGATAGGGGACCCGTGCTCTTC
TRBV14,TRBJ2-3,-,TRBD2,CASSQASSGGPSTDTQYF,TGTGCCAGCAGCCAAGCGTCTAGCGGGGGGCCCAGCACAGATACGCAGTATTTT
TRBV9,TRBJ2-2,-,TRBD1,CASSKRTGNEPGELFF,TGTGCCAGCAGCAAGCGGACAGGGAACGAACCCGGGGAGCTGTTTTTT
TRBV10-3,TRBJ1-2,once,TRBD1,CAISEQQGAFGYTF,TGTGCCATCAGTGAGCAACAGGGGGCGTTTGGCTACACCTTC
TRBV5-5,TRBJ2-3,-,-,CASSLSYAGDDTQYF,TGTGCCAGCAGCTTGTCCTACGCAGGTGATGATACGCAGTATTTT
TRBV25-1,TRBJ1-6,-,-,CASSVGPNSPLHF,TGTGCCAGCAGTGTAGGGCCTAATTCACCCCTCCACTTT
TRBV27,TRBJ2-5,once,-,CARAAPYRTHQETQYF,TGTGCCCGGGCGGCCCCGTACCGGACGCACCAAGAGACCCAGTACTTC
TRBV7-9,TRBJ2-3,-,-,CASSSNTRGTTDTQYF,TGTGCCAGCAGCTCAAACACAAGGGGCACCACAGATACGCAGTATTTT
TRBV30,TRBJ1-2,once,-,CAWSSGPGGYTF,TGTGCCTGGAGTTCGGGACCTGGGGGCTACACCTTC
TRBV6-6,TRBJ1-6,-,-,CASRMVNSPLHF,TGTGCCAGCAGGATGGTTAATTCACCCCTCCACTTT
TRBV10-3,TRBJ2-7,-,-,CAISESSWSGANSYEQYF,TGTGCCATCAGTGAGTCGAGTTGGTCAGGGGCGAACTCCTACGAGCAGTACTTC
TRBV5-3,TRBJ2-7,-,-,CARSLGSDRVPYEQYF,TGTGCCAGAAGCTTGGGGTCGGACCGCGTGCCGTACGAGCAGTACTTC
TRBV28,TRBJ2-7,-,TRBD1,CASSRDSGAYEQYF,TGTGCCAGCAGCCGGGACAGTGGGGCCTACGAGCAGTACTTC
TRBV11-1,TRBJ1-5,once,-,CASTVSGGPGQPQHF,TGTGCCAGCACCGTATCCGGGGGACCCGGTCAGCCCCAGCATTTT
TRBV19,TRBJ2-3,-,TRBD2,CASSTGLAGGRSTDTQYF,TGTGCCAGTAGCACGGGACTAGCGGGAGGTCGTAGCACAGATACGCAGTATTTT
TRBV10-1,TRBJ2-1,-,TRBD2,CASSRLAGVNEQFF,TGCGCCAGCAGTCGACTAGCGGGGGTCAATGAGCAGTTCTTC
TRBV18,TRBJ1-5,-,-,CASSPENQPQHF,TGTGCCAGCTCACCTGAGAATCAGCCCCAGCATTTT
TRBV2,TRBJ1-1,-,TRBD1,CASSTKGAAGTEAFF,TGTGCCAGCAGCACAAAGGGGGCGGCGGGCACTGAAGCTTTCTTT
TRBV19,TRBJ1-2,-,TRBD1,CANTDRGQAGYTF,TGTGCCAACACGGACAGGGGGCAAGCTGGCTACACCTTC
TRBV3-1/TRBV3-2,TRBJ2-1,once,TRBD1,CASSPTPTGSSYNEQFF,TGTGCCAGCAGCCCCACCCCGACAGGGTCGTCCTACAATGAGCAGTTCTTC
TRBV6-5,TRBJ2-7,-,-,CASSYGRVAYEQYF,TGTGCCAGCAGTTACGGCCGGGTGGCCTACGAGCAGTACTTC
TRBV19,TRBJ2-2,-,-,CASSIQATNTGELFF,TGTGCCAGTAGTATACAAGCGACGAACACCGGGGAGCTGTTTTTT
TRBV9,TRBJ2-3,-,-,CASSVEISMEDTQYF,TGTGCCAGCAGCGTAGAAATTAGCATGGAAGATACGCAGTATTTT
TRBV19,TRBJ1-1,-,-,CASSIGRDHTEAFF,TGTGCCAGTAGTATTGGCAGGGATCACACTGAAGCTTTCTTT
TRBV30,TRBJ2-7,-,-,CAWSRGVTYEQYF,TGTGCCTGGAGTAGGGGTGTCACCTACGAGCAGTACTTC
TRBV27,TRBJ1-5,-,TRBD1,CASSLAGTGGNQPQHF,TGTGCCAGCAGTTTAGCCGGGACAGGGGGCAATCAGCCCCAGCATTTT
TRBV25-1,TRBJ2-7,-,TRBD1,CASSGQGNSYEQYF,TGTGCCAGCAGTGGACAGGGGAACTCCTACGAGCAGTACTTC
TRBV27,TRBJ1-5,-,-,CASSPPPQGVVGNQPQHF,TGTGCCAGCAGTCCCCCCCCACAGGGTGTGGTGGGCAATCAGCCCCAGCATTTT
TRBV27,TRBJ1-1,-,-,CASSFEGNTEAFF,TGTGCCAGCAGTTTTGAAGGGAACACTGAAGCTTTCTTT
TRBV7-9,TRBJ2-1,-,-,CASSLLPSNEQFF,TGTGCCAGCAGCTTATTGCCTAGCAATGAGCAGTTCTTC
TRBV6-5,TRBJ1-2,-,-,CASSSTGRANYGYTF,TGTGCCAGCAGTTCAACAGGACGCGCTAACTATGGCTACACCTTC
TRBV10-2,TRBJ1-5,few,-,CASSDPVGNQPQHF,TGCGCCAGCAGTGACCCGGTAGGCAATCAGCCCCAGCATTTT
TRBV5-1,TRBJ2-7,-,-,CASSLATGSYEQYF,TGCGCCAGCAGCTTGGCCACAGGCTCCTACGAGCAGTACTTC
TRBV28,TRBJ1-2,-,-,CASSLAEGGYTF,TGTGCCAGCAGTTTGGCTGAGGGGGGCTACACCTTC
TRBV28,TRBJ1-2,-,-,CASSFGQGLGYTF,TGTGCCAGCAGTTTCGGGCAGGGACTTGGCTACACCTTC
TRBV7-9,TRBJ1-1,-,-,CASSFPGAEAFF,TGTGCCAGCAGCTTCCCGGGGGCTGAAGCTTTCTTT
TRBV12-3/TRBV12-4,TRBJ2-7,-,-,CASSLGGLEQYF,TGTGCCAGCAGCCTCGGGGGGCTCGAGCAGTACTTC